This T cell receptor (beta chain) came from a study of blood T cell repertoires in COVID-19. This CDR3 comprises 15 residues. V was trimmed by 3 bases and J by 1 base, leaving 9 bases between them. Germline V CDR1 and CDR2: MDHEN, SYDVKM. Repertoires were generated with immunoSEQ multiplex PCR, while TCRdb's copy carries only in-frame clones and drops some. This table has fewer than 350,000 clones, around 90% appearing once. The chain uses TRBV28 and TRBJ2-2, with a possible D match to TRBD1 (5 bases). The specimen was peripheral blood. The clonotype was recovered from a man younger than 35 with active or convalescent COVID-19. CDR3 sequence (DNA): TGTGCCAGCAGTTTGGGGCAGGTGAACACCGGGGAGCTGTTTTTT. This gives the protein CASSLGQVNTGELFF.